The TCR beta chain described here comes from a study of T cell responses to AZD1222 COVID-19 vaccine. Concerning this clone: What it binds is not known.

The repertoire was sequenced with immunoSEQ multiplex PCR; TCRdb's copy has only in-frame clones and lacks some. The table has about 180,000 clones, roughly nine tenths seen once. Findings and limits, study-wide: As reported, nearly half of all spike-specific TCRs target variant regions that are unmutated. The span of vaccine-associated CD4 TCRs extended across spike, with dominance at 160-218 and 743-854. The study sampled repertoires only after the peak T cell response. Clonal diversity was possibly underestimated, and the donors were mostly white British, with more females.

Source: peripheral blood, taken on day 0 of AZD1222 vaccination. The clonotype comes from an adult in good health.

CDR3 nucleotides: TGTGCCAGCAGTGGGGACTATGGCTACACCTTC. It codes for CASSGDYGYTF. The J gene is TRBJ1-2, the V gene TRBV2, with D unresolved. Trimming removed 4 bases from V and 3 bases from J, with 3 bases in between. This CDR3 has 11 residues. Germline assignment: CDR1 SNHLY and CDR2 FYNNEI.